This T cell receptor (beta chain) was profiled in a study of regulatory and conventional T cells in RAG deficiency. The sorted regulatory T cells were CD4+, CD25-high and CD127-low, with genomic DNA sequenced. On this clone: Antigen unknown.

Assay used: immunoSEQ multiplex PCR; TCRdb lists only in-frame clones, some missing. The table shows 15,000 to 20,000 clones, with approximately 90% occurring only once. Findings and caveats of the study: Patient subsets had shorter CDR3s; Omenn Treg-Tconv overlap exceeded 80%.

This sample was shared with a second study, whose subject was regulatory T cells. From that study: Primers: 52 TRBV forward and 13 TRBJ reverse.

The receptor was isolated from a human donor in good health. Sequenced material: Tregs sorted from blood.

The CDR3, as DNA: TGTGCCAGCAGCCAGGCGACAGGGTCCAAAGAGACCCAGTACTTC. Translation: CASSQATGSKETQYF. The chain carries TRBV11-2 and TRBJ2-5, with TRBD1 matching over 7 bases. This CDR3 comprises 15 residues. Germline values: CDR1 SGHAT, CDR2 FQNNGV. V lost 5 bases to trimming and J lost 3 bases; unmatched junction nucleotides: 9. The full variable domain, completed using reference TRBV11-2 and TRBJ2-5, is EAGVAQSPRYKIIEKRQSVAFWCNPISGHATLYWYQQILGQGPKLLIQFQNNGVVDDSQLPKDRFSAERLKGVDSTLKIQPAKLEDSAVYLCASSQATGSKETQYFGPGTRLLVL.